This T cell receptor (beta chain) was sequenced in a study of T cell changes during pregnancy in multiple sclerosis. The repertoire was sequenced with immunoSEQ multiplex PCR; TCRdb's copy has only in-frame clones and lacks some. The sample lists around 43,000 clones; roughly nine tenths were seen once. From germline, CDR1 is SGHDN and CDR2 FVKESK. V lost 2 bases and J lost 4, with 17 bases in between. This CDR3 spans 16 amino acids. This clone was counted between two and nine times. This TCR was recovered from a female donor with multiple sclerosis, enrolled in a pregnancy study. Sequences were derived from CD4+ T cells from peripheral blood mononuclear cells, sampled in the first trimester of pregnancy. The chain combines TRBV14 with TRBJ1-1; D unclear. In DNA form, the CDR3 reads TGTGCCAGCAGCCAATTCTACAGAGCAGGAACCACTGAAGCTTTCTTT. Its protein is CASSQFYRAGTTEAFF. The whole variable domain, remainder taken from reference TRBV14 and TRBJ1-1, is EAGVTQFPSHSVIEKGQTVTLRCDPISGHDNLYWYRRVMGKEIKFLLHFVKESKQDESGMPNNRFLAERTGGTYSTLKVQPAELEDSGVYFCASSQFYRAGTTEAFFGQGTRLTVV.